The entry below describes one T cell receptor (beta chain). This entry belongs to a study of patients and donors after allogeneic stem cell transplantation. TCRdb independently ran MiXCR on the RT-PCR reads; one entry per CDR3 protein. The sample lists hundreds of thousands of distinct CDR3 sequences; around 16% were seen once. The CDR3 loop spans 17 amino acids. The V gene's germline CDR1 is KGHSH and CDR2 LQKENI. The J segment lost 7 bases and the V segment lost 4 bases, leaving 14 bases of the junction unmatched. The source material was blood, either unsorted or a sorted T cell fraction (not recorded which). The chain couples TRBV18 to TRBJ2-1, with 9 bases matching TRBD2. This TCR derives from a human donor who was either an allogeneic HSCT recipient or a stem cell or donor lymphocyte infusion donor (not recorded which). It is not recorded whose cells these are; they may come from a transplant donor. The CDR3 region is CASSQPAGGDSGNEQFF. CDR3 DNA sequence: TGTGCCAGCTCACAGCCGGCGGGGGGGGACTCCGGGAATGAGCAGTTCTTC.